What follows are 5 T cell receptor beta chains derived from one specimen sequenced in a study of T cell changes during pregnancy in multiple sclerosis. Assay: immunoSEQ multiplex PCR; the TCRdb copy retains only in-frame clones and omits some. The table has tens of thousands of clones, 80% to 95% seen once; the top ten hold 0.85%. The sequencing here drew on peripheral blood, taken in the first trimester of pregnancy. All receptors come from a female donor with multiple sclerosis, enrolled in a pregnancy study.

The V and J genes are TRBV7-2 and TRBJ1-1; D uncertain. The CDR3 extends over 14 amino acids. CDR1 and CDR2 (germline): SGHTA, FQGNSA. Trimming shortened V by 0 bases and J by 4 bases, and 9 bases separated the two germline ends. Written as DNA, the CDR3 is TGTGCCAGCAGCTTAGCGCTAGGCGGCACTGAAGCTTTCTTT. As protein: CASSLALGGTEAFF. The full variable domain, rest sourced from reference TRBV7-2 and TRBJ1-1, is GAGVSQSPSNKVTEKGKDVELRCDPISGHTALYWYRQSLGQGLEFLIYFQGNSAPDKSGLPSDRFSAERTGGSVSTLTIQRTQQEDSAVYLCASSLALGGTEAFFGQGTRLTVV.

The rearrangement uses TRBV30 and TRBJ2-1; 10 nucleotides agree with TRBD2. This CDR3 is built from 13 residues. The V gene's germline CDR1 is GTSNPN and CDR2 SVGIG (reference sequence). With 5 bases clipped from V and 7 bases from J, the junction kept 5 bases outside the gene matches. CDR3 sequence (DNA): TGTGCCTGGCAGGGACTAGCGATGAATGAGCAGTTCTTC. Translated, it gives CAWQGLAMNEQFF.

The chain has TRBV7-2 and TRBJ1-1; 8 nucleotides agree with TRBD1. Losses at the gene ends were 5 bases for V and 1 base for J; bases not matched to a gene: 15. The CDR3 length is 18 residues. The V gene's germline CDR1 is SGHTA and CDR2 FQGNSA. CDR3 amino acids: CASSARLRGLRQNTEAFF. The CDR3 DNA sequence: TGTGCCAGCAGCGCACGCCTCAGGGGGCTAAGGCAGAACACTGAAGCTTTCTTT.

The chain has TRBV5-1 and TRBJ1-1; D remains unclear. Germline loops: CDR1 SGHRS, CDR2 YFSETQ. Trimming removed 2 bases at V and 4 bases at J, with 12 bases between. This CDR3 is built from 14 residues. CDR3 in amino acids: CASSFLGSLTEAFF. The CDR3 nucleotides are TGCGCCAGCAGCTTTCTAGGCAGTCTCACTGAAGCTTTCTTT.

The chain joins TRBV9 to TRBJ1-2; 8 bases match TRBD1. CDR3 length: 14 residues. Trimming cost V 3 bases and J 8 bases; bases outside gene matches: 9. From germline, CDR1 is SGDLS and CDR2 YYNGEE. In DNA, the CDR3 is TGTGCCAGCAGCGCGGAGACAGGGGCGGGCGGCTACACCTTC. Its protein product is CASSAETGAGGYTF.